One sample yielded the 26 T cell receptor beta chains listed below, sequenced in a study of cytomegalovirus exposure and HLA in healthy donors. The PCR used 60 Vbeta and 13 Jbeta primers. Sequenced by immunoSEQ multiplex PCR; TCRdb stores in-frame clones only, minus some. The table records 150,000 to 200,000 clones, 70% to 80% of them present only once. The sample consisted of PBMCs. These receptors were collected from a girl under 18 in good health and CMV-seropositive.

The chain couples TRBV2 to TRBJ2-7; D is ambiguous. There are 12 residues in the CDR3. Germline CDR1 reads SNHLY; CDR2 reads FYNNEI. The ends were cut back, 6 bases at V and 3 bases at J, with 9 bases in the middle. For the CDR3, the DNA is TGTGCCAGCAGAGCAGGTAACTACGAGCAGTACTTC. As protein: CASRAGNYEQYF.

V usage is TRBV2 and J usage is TRBJ1-4, with 7 bases identical to TRBD1. Germline loops: CDR1 SNHLY, CDR2 FYNNEI. The CDR3 has 15 amino acids. Trimming removed 6 bases from V and 5 bases from J; junction bases left unmatched: 9. This CDR3 is CASRPGTAWNEKLFF. The CDR3 region has the DNA TGTGCCAGCAGGCCCGGGACAGCGTGGAATGAAAAACTGTTTTTT.

The chain joins TRBV21-1 to TRBJ2-7; no check of the table's D call, TRBD2, against the DNA was made. TRBV21-1 is termed a pseudogene. The CDR3 is made up of 14 amino acids. The CDR3 protein is CASSTDGTLPEQYF. The CDR3 region has the DNA TGTGCCAGCAGCACAGACGGGACTCTCCCCGAGCAGTACTTC.

The chain uses TRBV18 and TRBJ1-1, with 10 bases identical to TRBD1. Per germline, CDR1 KGHSH and CDR2 LQKENI. The CDR3 extends over 13 amino acids. Trimming took 6 bases from V and 11 from J; bases not matched to a gene: 9. The CDR3 is CASSPSGQGMAFF. Written as DNA, the CDR3 is TGTGCCAGCTCGCCCTCGGGACAGGGGATGGCTTTCTTT. The entire variable domain, with the rest obtained from reference TRBV18 and TRBJ1-1, is as follows: NAGVMQNPRHLVRRRGQEARLRCSPMKGHSHVYWYRQLPEEGLKFMVYLQKENIIDESGMPKERFSAEFPKEGPSILRIQQVVRGDSAAYFCASSPSGQGMAFFGQGTRLTVV.

V usage is TRBV30 and J usage is TRBJ2-1; D gene uncertain. Deletions cut 1 base from V and 6 bases from J, with 4 bases between. The germline V gene has CDR1 GTSNPN and CDR2 SVGIG (reference sequence). The CDR3 sequence is 11 residues long. This chain's CDR3 is CAWSAGNEQFF. CDR3 in DNA: TGTGCCTGGAGTGCCGGCAATGAGCAGTTCTTC.

V usage is TRBV18 and J usage is TRBJ1-5; 7 nucleotides line up with TRBD1. CDR1 is KGHSH, CDR2 LQKENI, per germline. The V gene end was trimmed by 2 bases and the J gene end by 5 bases; junction bases not matched to a gene: 6. This CDR3 is 15 amino acids long. The CDR3 region is CASSPAQGIYQPQHF. In nucleotides, the CDR3 is TGTGCCAGCTCACCAGCACAGGGGATCTATCAGCCCCAGCATTTT.

The chain carries TRBV7-6 and TRBJ2-5, with 10 bases fitting TRBD1. The V and J ends lost 5 bases and 4 bases, in that order; junction bases with no gene match: 7. Germline V gene data show CDR1 as SGHVS and CDR2 as FNYEAQ. The CDR3 totals 15 residues. The CDR3 DNA reads TGTGCCAGCAGCCCCGGGACAGGGGTAGCAGAGACCCAGTACTTC. It codes for CASSPGTGVAETQYF.

V and J are TRBV7-2 and TRBJ1-2; D not resolved. The CDR3 has 15 residues. Germline V gene lookup returns CDR1 SGHTA and CDR2 FQGNSA. Trimming removed 1 base at V and 4 bases at J, with 13 bases between. The CDR3 DNA is TGTGCCAGCAGCTTAGGAGTTTCTCTTCCCTATGGCTACACCTTC. Protein: CASSLGVSLPYGYTF.

V usage is TRBV11-2 and J usage is TRBJ2-2, with 11 bases identical to TRBD1. Looked up from germline, CDR1 is SGHAT and CDR2 is FQNNGV. Losses at the gene ends were 5 bases for V and 6 bases for J; bases not matched to a gene: 11. This CDR3 spans 17 amino acids. This chain's CDR3 is CASSTLPGQGDAGELFF. CDR3 nucleotide sequence: TGTGCCAGCAGCACGCTACCGGGACAGGGGGACGCCGGGGAGCTGTTTTTT.

V is TRBV27 and J is TRBJ1-3; maybe TRBD1 (5 bases). The V end lost 6 bases, the J end lost 4 bases, and 10 bases lay between the germline ends. The CDR3 length is 13 residues. Germline CDR1 reads MNHEY; CDR2 reads SMNVEV (reference sequence). CDR3 coding DNA: TGTGCCAGCAGATTGTCAGGGGGAAACACCATATATTTT. This sequence encodes CASRLSGGNTIYF.

The chain carries TRBV5-1 and TRBJ1-1, with no clear D. V lost 0 bases, J lost 0 bases, and 15 bases lay in between. Germline V gives CDR1 SGHRS, CDR2 YFSETQ. This CDR3 contains 17 residues. The CDR3 bases are TGCGCCAGCAGCTTGGCCCTGAGACGAGGAATGAACACTGAAGCTTTCTTT. The encoded protein is CASSLALRRGMNTEAFF.

V usage is TRBV5-6 and J usage is TRBJ2-7; a possible D gene is TRBD1 (6 bases). The CDR3 contains 14 residues. The germline V gene has CDR1 SGHDT and CDR2 YYEEEE. Trimming cost V 2 bases and J 2 bases, with 11 bases left between them. CDR3 DNA sequence: TGTGCCAGCAGCTTTGGGGGCTCAACCTACGAGCAGTACTTC. Its translation is CASSFGGSTYEQYF.

The chain recombines TRBV9 with TRBJ2-3; D gene uncertain. Trimming cost V 3 bases and J 2 bases, with 7 bases left between them. The CDR3 totals 13 residues. Looked up from germline, CDR1 is SGDLS and CDR2 is YYNGEE. The CDR3 protein is CASSAKYTDTQYF. CDR3 sequence (DNA): TGTGCCAGCAGCGCTAAGTACACAGATACGCAGTATTTT.

The rearrangement links TRBV2 to TRBJ2-4; D is unclear. Germline values: CDR1 SNHLY, CDR2 FYNNEI. Trimming removed 2 bases from V and 0 bases from J, with 17 bases in between. The CDR3 extends over 18 amino acids. The CDR3 is CASSENRSPVLAKNIQYF. The CDR3 DNA follows: TGTGCCAGCAGTGAAAACAGATCGCCCGTTCTAGCCAAAAACATTCAGTACTTC.

This clone has a handful of counts. The chain carries TRBV15 and TRBJ1-5; D unclear. Germline V gene data show CDR1 as LNHNV and CDR2 as YYDKDF (reference sequence). V was shortened by 2 bases and J by 4 bases, with 12 bases between the two germline ends. This CDR3 has 15 amino acids. In DNA form, the CDR3 reads TGTGCCACCAGCAGACTCGCCCTGGAGAATCAGCCCCAGCATTTT. It codes for CATSRLALENQPQHF.

The V and J genes are TRBV7-2 and TRBJ1-5; maybe TRBD1 (5 bases). V dropped 2 bases and J dropped 4 bases, with 21 bases sitting between them. The CDR3 extends over 18 amino acids. Germline loops: CDR1 SGHTA, CDR2 FQGNSA. The CDR3 sequence: CASSLMGGPGVGNQPQHF. CDR3 nucleotide sequence: TGTGCCAGCAGCTTAATGGGCGGGCCGGGGGTCGGAAATCAGCCCCAGCATTTT.

The rearrangement uses TRBV6-5 and TRBJ1-1, with TRBD1 as a possible D gene (6 bases). Germline CDR1 MNHEY, CDR2 SVGAGI. V lost 7 bases to trimming and J lost 10 bases, with 16 bases between them. The CDR3 is made up of 12 amino acids. CDR3 sequence: CASNPGGKVAFF. In DNA, the CDR3 is TGTGCCAGCAACCCGGGGGGCAAGGTAGCTTTCTTT.

The chain is built from TRBV25-1 and TRBJ2-2; 16 nucleotides line up with TRBD2. Germline V CDR1 and CDR2: MGHDK, SYGVNS. This CDR3 comprises 17 residues. The junction had 5 bases not matched to a gene; V was cut back by 6 bases and J by 4 bases. The chain's CDR3 is CASRGLAGGHRTGELFF. In DNA form, the CDR3 reads TGTGCCAGCAGGGGACTAGCGGGGGGGCATCGCACCGGGGAGCTGTTTTTT.

The CDR3 loop reads CASSVGQDHQPQHF. The DNA for the CDR3 is TGTGCCAGCAGTGTAGGACAGGACCATCAGCCCCAGCATTTT. The J gene is TRBJ1-5, the V gene TRBV2, with 7 positions matching TRBD1. V shed 4 bases and J 5 bases; nucleotides not matched to a gene: 5. This CDR3 is 14 amino acids long. Per the germline V gene, CDR1 is SNHLY and CDR2 is FYNNEI.

In DNA form, the CDR3 reads TGTGCCAGCAGTTGGACTAGCGGGGGGCCTTCCTACGAGCAGTACTTC. The encoded protein is CASSWTSGGPSYEQYF. This chain links TRBV6-5 with TRBJ2-7; 14 bases are shared with TRBD2. CDR1 MNHEY and CDR2 SVGAGI come from the germline V gene. CDR3 length: 16 amino acids. J gave up 1 base and V 4 bases, and 3 bases lay outside the gene matches.

DNA of the CDR3: TGTGCCAGCAGCGTCGGGACAGCCAATCAGCCCCAGCATTTT. This gives the protein CASSVGTANQPQHF. The V and J genes are TRBV9 and TRBJ1-5; TRBD1 matches 7 bases. V lost 2 bases to trimming and J lost 3 bases; unmatched junction nucleotides: 2. Per the germline V gene, CDR1 is SGDLS and CDR2 is YYNGEE. The CDR3 totals 14 residues.

The rearrangement joins TRBV5-6 to TRBJ2-5, with D hard to call. CDR1 SGHDT and CDR2 YYEEEE come from the germline V gene. CDR3 length equals 15 residues. V was trimmed by 0 bases and J by 5 bases, leaving 14 bases between them. The CDR3 DNA is TGTGCCAGCAGCTTGGGCCGCCAGCCCAGGGAGACCCAGTACTTC. This encodes CASSLGRQPRETQYF. The full variable domain, its missing parts supplied by reference TRBV5-6 and TRBJ2-5, is DAGVTQSPTHLIKTRGQQVTLRCSPKSGHDTVSWYQQALGQGPQFIFQYYEEEERQRGNFPDRFSGHQFPNYSSELNVNALLLGDSALYLCASSLGRQPRETQYFGPGTRLLVL.

J is TRBJ2-7 and V is TRBV5-1; 15 nucleotides align to TRBD2. Trimming at V came to 0 bases and at J to 0 bases, leaving 7 bases not matched to a gene. The CDR3 covers 19 residues. Germline CDR1 reads SGHRS; CDR2 reads YFSETQ. The CDR3 loop reads CASSLDTGLAGGSSYEQYF. In DNA form, the CDR3 reads TGCGCCAGCAGCTTGGACACGGGACTAGCGGGGGGAAGCTCCTACGAGCAGTACTTC.

V gene TRBV10-2 combines with J gene TRBJ1-5, with D maybe TRBD1 (5 bases). CDR3 size: 16 residues. Trimming shortened V by 6 bases and J by 4 bases, and 19 bases separated the two germline ends. Germline lookup yields CDR1 WSHSY and CDR2 SAAADI. The CDR3 sequence is CASSAGLPGRNQPQHF. The CDR3 DNA is TGCGCCAGCAGCGCGGGACTCCCAGGGCGGAATCAGCCCCAGCATTTT.

The chain carries TRBV6-1 and TRBJ2-7, with D maybe TRBD1 (5 bases). CDR1 and CDR2 (germline): MNHNS, SASEGT. Trimming took off 5 bases at V and 7 bases at J, with 15 bases between the two ends. CDR3 length equals 13 residues. The CDR3 sequence: CASSLTVRVEQYF. The CDR3 bases are TGTGCCAGCAGTCTGACAGTACGGGTGGAGCAGTACTTC.

This clone was found a few times. The chain uses TRBV6-6 and TRBJ2-7; TRBD1 is a possible D gene (5 bases). The V gene lost 8 bases and the J gene lost 2 bases, with 13 bases spanning the gap. The germline V gene encodes CDR1 MNHNY and CDR2 SVGAGI (reference sequence). The CDR3 sequence is 13 residues long. CDR3 bases: TGTGCCAGCGGTCAGGGTGCGACCTACGAGCAGTACTTC. Translating it yields CASGQGATYEQYF.